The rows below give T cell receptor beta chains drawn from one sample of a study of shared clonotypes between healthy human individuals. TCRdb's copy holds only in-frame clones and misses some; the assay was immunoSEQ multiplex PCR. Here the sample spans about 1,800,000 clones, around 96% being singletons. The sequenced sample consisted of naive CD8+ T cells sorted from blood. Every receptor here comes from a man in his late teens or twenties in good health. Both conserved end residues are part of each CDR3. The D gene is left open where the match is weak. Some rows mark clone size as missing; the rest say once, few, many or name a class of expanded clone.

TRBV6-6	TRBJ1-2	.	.	CASSYAEGGGGYTF	TGTGCCAGCAGTTACGCCGAGGGGGGAGGTGGCTACACCTTC
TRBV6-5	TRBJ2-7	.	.	CASSYSASYEQYF	TGTGCCAGCAGTTACTCGGCCAGCTACGAGCAGTACTTC
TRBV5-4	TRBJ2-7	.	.	CASSSNPGWEQYF	TGTGCCAGCAGCTCGAATCCGGGTTGGGAGCAGTACTTC
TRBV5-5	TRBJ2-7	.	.	CASTPPSSYEQYF	TGTGCCAGCACGCCTCCGAGCTCCTACGAGCAGTACTTC
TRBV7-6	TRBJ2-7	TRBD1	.	CASSLGGTASYEQYF	TGTGCCAGCAGCTTAGGGGGGACAGCTTCCTACGAGCAGTACTTC
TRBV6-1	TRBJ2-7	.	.	CASSGEKYMTYEQYF	TGTGCCAGCAGTGGGGAGAAGTATATGACCTACGAGCAGTACTTC
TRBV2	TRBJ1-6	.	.	CASSSTYPYNSPLHF	TGTGCCAGCAGCAGTACCTACCCTTATAATTCACCCCTCCACTTT
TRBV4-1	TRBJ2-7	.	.	CASSQDPHEQYF	TGCGCCAGCAGCCAAGACCCCCACGAGCAGTACTTC
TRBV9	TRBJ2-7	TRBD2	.	CASSVAPGEGYEQYF	TGTGCCAGCAGCGTAGCTCCCGGGGAGGGCTACGAGCAGTACTTC
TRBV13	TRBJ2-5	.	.	CASRRYQDILMMETQYF	TGTGCCAGCAGACGATACCAAGACATCCTGATGATGGAGACCCAGTACTTC
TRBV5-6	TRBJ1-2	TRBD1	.	CASRDMTGNHGYTF	TGTGCCAGCAGAGATATGACAGGGAACCATGGCTACACCTTC
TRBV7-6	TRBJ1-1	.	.	CASSLGDDPEAFF	TGTGCCAGCAGCTTAGGTGATGACCCCGAAGCTTTCTTT
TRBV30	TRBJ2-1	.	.	CAWSVLWEISYNEQFF	TGTGCCTGGAGTGTTCTTTGGGAAATCTCCTACAATGAGCAGTTCTTC
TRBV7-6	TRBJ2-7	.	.	CASSFGNGVLGEQYF	.
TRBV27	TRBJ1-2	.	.	CASSLLGVRNGYTF	TGTGCCAGCAGTTTATTGGGGGTTCGGAATGGCTACACCTTC
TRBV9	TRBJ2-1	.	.	CASSVGTSSYNEQFF	TGTGCCAGCAGCGTAGGCACGAGCTCCTACAATGAGCAGTTCTTC
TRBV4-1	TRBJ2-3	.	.	CASSQARLADTQYF	TGCGCCAGCAGCCAAGCCCGACTAGCAGATACGCAGTATTTT
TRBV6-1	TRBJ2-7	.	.	CASTGLVSRYEQYF	TGTGCCAGCACTGGACTCGTTTCGCGGTACGAGCAGTACTTC
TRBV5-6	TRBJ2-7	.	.	CASSLGGVGAWYF	TGTGCCAGCAGCTTGGGAGGGGTGGGGGCCTGGTACTTC
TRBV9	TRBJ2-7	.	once	CASSVGGDSSYEQYF	TGTGCCAGCAGCGTAGGGGGAGATAGCTCCTACGAGCAGTACTTC
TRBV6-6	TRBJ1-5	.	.	CASSYSLLYQPQHF	TGTGCCAGCAGTTACTCCTTGCTTTATCAGCCCCAGCATTTT
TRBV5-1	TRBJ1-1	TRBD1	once	CASTPGQGAFGTEAFF	TGCGCCAGCACCCCTGGACAGGGGGCCTTTGGCACTGAAGCTTTCTTT
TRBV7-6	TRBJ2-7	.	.	CASSLSGDSYEQYF	TGTGCCAGCAGCTTAAGTGGGGACTCCTACGAGCAGTACTTC
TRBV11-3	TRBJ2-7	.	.	CASSLLPGITYEQYF	TGTGCCAGCAGCTTACTACCGGGGATCACCTACGAGCAGTACTTC
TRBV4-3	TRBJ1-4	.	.	CASSQDRGGLNEKLFF	TGCGCCAGCAGCCAAGATCGGGGCGGGCTTAATGAAAAACTGTTTTTT
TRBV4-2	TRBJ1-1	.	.	CASRPPGATNTEAFF	TGTGCCAGCAGACCCCCGGGAGCTACCAACACTGAAGCTTTCTTT
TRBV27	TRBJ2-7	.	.	CASSFAVDSSSYEQYF	TGTGCCAGCAGTTTCGCCGTTGACTCAAGCTCCTACGAGCAGTACTTC
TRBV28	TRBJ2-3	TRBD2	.	CASSLHPGLAGAASTDTQYF	TGTGCCAGCAGTTTACACCCGGGACTAGCGGGGGCCGCTAGCACAGATACGCAGTATTTT
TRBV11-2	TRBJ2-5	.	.	CASSLGQVHQETQYF	TGTGCCAGCAGCTTAGGACAGGTGCACCAAGAGACCCAGTACTTC
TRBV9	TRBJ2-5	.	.	CASSPPAAQETQYF	TGTGCCAGCAGCCCCCCCGCGGCCCAAGAGACCCAGTACTTC
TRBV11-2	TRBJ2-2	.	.	CASSSVSSGYHGELFF	TGTGCCAGCAGCTCCGTATCCTCAGGGTATCACGGGGAGCTGTTTTTT
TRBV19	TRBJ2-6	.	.	CASALLGVGANVLTF	TGTGCCAGTGCCCTATTGGGGGTAGGGGCCAACGTCCTGACTTTC
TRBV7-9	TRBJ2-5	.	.	CASSPPIQETQYF	TGTGCCAGCAGCCCACCCATACAAGAGACCCAGTACTTC
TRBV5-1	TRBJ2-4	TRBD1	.	CASSLEETGGNIQYF	TGCGCCAGCAGCTTGGAAGAAACAGGGGGGAACATTCAGTACTTC
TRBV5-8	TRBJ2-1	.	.	CASIVGGTINNEQFF	TGTGCCAGCATTGTGGGAGGGACAATCAACAATGAGCAGTTCTTC
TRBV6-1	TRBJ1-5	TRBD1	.	CASRDRGNNQPQHF	TGTGCCAGCAGGGACAGGGGGAACAATCAGCCCCAGCATTTT
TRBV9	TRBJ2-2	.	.	CASSLGGSTGELFF	TGTGCCAGCAGCCTTGGAGGGAGCACCGGGGAGCTGTTTTTT
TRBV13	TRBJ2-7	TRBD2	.	CASSSGLVSYEQYF	TGTGCCAGCAGCTCCGGACTAGTTAGCTACGAGCAGTACTTC
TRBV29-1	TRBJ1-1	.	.	CSVELSAGSVYGTEAFF	TGCAGCGTTGAACTTTCGGCAGGATCGGTCTATGGCACTGAAGCTTTCTTT
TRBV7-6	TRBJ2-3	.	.	CASSFEGFTDTQYF	TGTGCCAGCAGCTTCGAGGGGTTCACAGATACGCAGTATTTT
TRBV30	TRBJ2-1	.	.	CAWSVQGNNEQFF	TGTGCCTGGAGTGTACAAGGCAACAATGAGCAGTTCTTC
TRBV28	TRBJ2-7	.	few	CASSQGYEQYF	TGTGCCAGCAGTCAGGGTTACGAGCAGTACTTC
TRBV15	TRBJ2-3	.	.	CATGGTGDTQYF	TGTGCCACCGGAGGGACGGGAGATACGCAGTATTTT
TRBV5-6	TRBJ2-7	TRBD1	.	CASSSITGGVYEQYF	TGTGCCAGCAGCAGTATCACAGGGGGTGTCTACGAGCAGTACTTC
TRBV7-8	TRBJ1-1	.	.	CASSLEFPGDTEAFF	TGTGCCAGCAGCTTAGAATTCCCAGGGGACACTGAAGCTTTCTTT
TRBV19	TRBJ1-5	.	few	CASSLSGLQPQHF	TGTGCCAGTAGTTTATCGGGTCTTCAGCCCCAGCATTTT
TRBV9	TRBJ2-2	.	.	CASSSSRLKGMNTGELFF	TGTGCCAGCAGCTCATCCCGACTTAAGGGGATGAACACCGGGGAGCTGTTTTTT
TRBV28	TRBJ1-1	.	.	CASSLTGLGTEAFF	TGTGCCAGCAGCCTAACAGGGTTGGGCACTGAAGCTTTCTTT
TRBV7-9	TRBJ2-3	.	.	CASSLAGNPTDTQYF	TGTGCCAGCAGCTTAGCCGGGAACCCAACAGATACGCAGTATTTT
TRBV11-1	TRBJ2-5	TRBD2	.	CASTPREGETQYF	TGTGCCAGCACTCCTAGGGAGGGAGAGACCCAGTACTTC
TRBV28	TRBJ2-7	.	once	CASSLTSWRQYF	TGTGCCAGCAGTTTAACTAGTTGGAGGCAGTACTTC
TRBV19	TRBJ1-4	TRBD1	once	CASQWDRDENEKLFF	TGTGCCAGCCAGTGGGACAGGGATGAGAATGAAAAACTGTTTTTT
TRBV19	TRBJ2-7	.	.	CASSRRVDSYEYEQYF	TGTGCCAGTAGTCGAAGGGTGGACAGTTACGAGTACGAGCAGTACTTC